This TCR beta chain was documented in a study of technical replicates of blood from several donors (dated by TCRdb to the late 2010s). In its sample, this clone was seen once. The antigen this receptor binds is unknown. Base qualities were left out, and no much larger clone turns up one base away. From cysteine to phenylalanine, the CDR3 is 13 amino acids long. Just the 39-base CDR3 DNA is kept, in frame starting at base 1. After removal of 10 bases from V and 0 bases from J, the junction retains 5 bases not matched to a gene. CDR1 and CDR2 are read off the germline V gene as SGHNT and YENEEA. To prepare the library, the immunoSEQ multiplex PCR assay was applied. TCRdb mirrors the immuneACCESS table, restricted to in-frame sequences. Some clones are absent from its copies; in checked studies, under half trace to an unresolved V gene, and the reason for the others is unknown. This sample gives 70,000 to 95,000 clones in total; approximately 96% of them show up just once. Almost 0.3% of the sample belongs to the ten largest clones.

The material sequenced was T cells isolated from PBMCs. This TCR was recovered from a human donor in good health. Recombination linked TRBV11-3 to TRBJ1-1; TRBD1 lines up with 7 middle nucleotides. The CDR3 region reads CANSQGMNTEAFF. In nucleotide form, the sequence is TGTGCCAACTCACAGGGGATGAACACTGAAGCTTTCTTT.